The sample holds many counts of the clone carrying this T cell receptor beta chain. What it binds is unknown. These data come from a study of regulatory T cells in long-lasting Graves disease. Study-level findings and limits: It was possible that the small sample size reduced accuracy.

According to the study, TCR beta libraries were built with iRepertoire HTBI primers and CDR3-region Arm-PCR. TCRdb re-called the multiplex PCR reads with MiXCR, one entry per CDR3 protein. In the table there are 200,000 to 250,000 distinct CDR3 sequences, over 20% of which are singletons. Trimming pared 6 bases from V and 0 bases from J, leaving 12 bases between. The CDR3 loop spans 15 amino acids. Stated time point: newly diagnosed GD, antithyroid drugs for less than 3 months. PBMC RNA was the source of the TCR library. The chain carries TRBV12-3 or TRBV12-4 and TRBJ1-5, with D tentatively TRBD1 (5 bases). The sample was peripheral blood mononuclear cells (PBMCs), taken at new diagnosis, from a patient treated with antithyroid drugs. The sequence was obtained from a female donor with Graves disease. In DNA, the CDR3 is TGTGCCAGCAGAACCGGGACTGATAGCAATCAGCCCCAGCATTTT. Protein sequence: CASRTGTDSNQPQHF.